This T cell receptor beta chain was retrieved from a study of CD8 T cells in ankylosing spondylitis. This clonotype occurred many times. What it recognizes is unknown. The TCR beta libraries were generated through quantitative 5'-RACE incorporating molecular barcodes. One entry per CDR3 protein, called by TCRdb with MiXCR from the 5' RACE reads. Among roughly 250,000 distinct CDR3 sequences listed, 8.6% were seen once. General study points: Clones linked with disease were CD8+ and fairly uncommon in the peripheral blood. It appeared that ankylosing spondylitis blood was characterized by a TCR beta motif of about eight highly homologous variants.

This CDR3 is built from 15 residues. Germline V gives CDR1 DFQATT, CDR2 SNEGSKA (reference sequence). Losses at the gene ends were 0 bases for V and 1 base for J; bases not matched to a gene: 5. This chain uses TRBV20-1 with TRBJ2-5; 7 bases fit TRBD1. Sequenced sample: blood, either unsorted or a sorted T cell fraction (not recorded which). This receptor was taken from a male donor with ankylosing spondylitis or in good health (not recorded which). In nucleotides, the CDR3 is TGCAGTGCTAGAGATGGACAGGACCCCCAAGAGACCCAGTACTTC. Amino acid sequence: CSARDGQDPQETQYF.